This TCR beta chain was sequenced during a study of blood T cell repertoires in COVID-19. About the research overall: The origin of the acute and convalescent COVID-19 samples was the United States, Italy and Spain. PBMCs, B-cell-depleted T cells, or T cells provided the cDNA or gDNA that made up the material.

Per the authors' pipeline: Scientists estimated how many nucleated cells there were by amplifying reference gene primers. Sequencing used immunoSEQ multiplex PCR; TCRdb keeps in-frame clones, though not all of them. That table is the source of V, J and clone size, and D and trimming were worked out from the DNA. Among about 150,000 clones, approximately 88% were seen once, and the ten largest hold around 5%. V was clipped by 5 bases and J by 5 bases; unmatched bases: 7. Per the germline V gene, CDR1 is SGHTA and CDR2 is FQGNSA. The CDR3 runs to 15 residues. The receptor's source is a human donor in a cohort sampled during active COVID-19. Material: peripheral blood. The chain uses TRBV7-2 and TRBJ1-3; 9 bases fit TRBD1. The chain's CDR3 is CASSTGQGKRNTIYF. The CDR3 DNA sequence: TGTGCCAGCAGCACGGGACAGGGCAAAAGAAACACCATATATTTT.